The rows below give T cell receptor beta chains drawn from one sample of a study of response to subunit inactivated influenza vaccine. TCRdb fed the RT-PCR reads into MiXCR, producing one record per CDR3 protein. In the table there are approximately 500,000 distinct CDR3 sequences, 10% to 15% of which are singletons. This specimen consisted of PBMCs from blood, obtained more than 35 days after vaccination. Receptors originate from a man between 50 and 59 years old who received an inactivated influenza vaccine. Both conserved end residues are part of each CDR3. A D gene is named only where the DNA matches it firmly. Size is stated for part of the rows, as once, few or many counts, or as a class when the clone is expanded.

D: NA
V: TRBV20-1
size: many
length: 13
J: TRBJ2-3
DNA: TGCAGTGCTATGCCCTCGGGCACAGATACGCAGTATTTT
CDR3: CSAMPSGTDTQYF

D: NA
V: TRBV7-9
size: few
length: 16
J: TRBJ2-1
DNA: TGTGCCAGCAGCCCCGGGGTTAGCAGAGGTTCCGTTGAGCAGTTCTTC
CDR3: CASSPGVSRGSVEQFF

D: NA
V: TRBV6-1
size: many
length: 13
J: TRBJ1-5
DNA: TGTGCCAGCAGTGAAGGACAGAATCAGCCCCAGCATTTT
CDR3: CASSEGQNQPQHF

D: NA
V: TRBV27
size: few
length: 15
J: TRBJ2-7
DNA: TGTGCCAGCAGTCTAACAGGAGGGCCTTACTACGAGCAGTACTTC
CDR3: CASSLTGGPYYEQYF

D: TRBD1
V: TRBV20-1
size: few
length: 13
J: TRBJ1-1
DNA: TGCAGTGCAAACCACAGGGGAGAATCTGAAGCTTTCTTT
CDR3: CSANHRGESEAFF

D: TRBD1
V: TRBV6-5
size: NA
length: 12
J: TRBJ2-7
DNA: TGTGCCAGCAGACAGGGGGTGGGCGAGCAGTACTTC
CDR3: CASRQGVGEQYF

D: TRBD2
V: TRBV20-1
size: NA
length: 15
J: TRBJ2-7
DNA: TGCAGTGCTAGAGAACTAGCGGGAGGGCCCCACGAGCAGTACTTC
CDR3: CSARELAGGPHEQYF

D: NA
V: TRBV5-6
size: NA
length: 12
J: TRBJ1-5
DNA: TGTGCCAGCAGCTTGATTGATCAGCCCCAGCATTTT
CDR3: CASSLIDQPQHF

D: NA
V: TRBV6-1
size: few
length: 13
J: TRBJ1-6
DNA: TGTGCCAGCAGTCGTTTCGAGGATTCACCCCTCCACTTT
CDR3: CASSRFEDSPLHF

D: NA
V: TRBV12-3/TRBV12-4
size: few
length: 14
J: TRBJ2-2
DNA: TGTGCCAGCAGTTTAATGGCGGTGGATGGGGAGCTGTTTTTT
CDR3: CASSLMAVDGELFF

D: TRBD2
V: TRBV3-1
size: NA
length: 14
J: TRBJ2-7
DNA: TGTGCCAGCAGCCAAGCTAGCGGGCCCTACGAGCAGTACTTC
CDR3: CASSQASGPYEQYF

D: NA
V: TRBV20-1
size: NA
length: 14
J: TRBJ1-1
DNA: TGCAGTGCCAGGCAGGGTAACGGGAACACTGAAGCTTTCTTT
CDR3: CSARQGNGNTEAFF

D: TRBD1
V: TRBV9
size: NA
length: 17
J: TRBJ2-6
DNA: TGTGCCAGCAGCGTGGGGACAGTAAACTCTGGGGCCAACGTCCTGACTTTC
CDR3: CASSVGTVNSGANVLTF

D: NA
V: TRBV7-9
size: NA
length: 16
J: TRBJ2-3
DNA: TGTGCCAGCAGCTCGTTGGGGAGGAACCGCACAGATACGCAGTATTTT
CDR3: CASSSLGRNRTDTQYF

D: NA
V: TRBV11-2
size: few
length: 17
J: TRBJ2-2
DNA: TGTGCCAGCAGCTTAAGATTCAGGGCAGTAAACACCGGGGAGCTGTTTTTT
CDR3: CASSLRFRAVNTGELFF

D: NA
V: TRBV28
size: few
length: 17
J: TRBJ1-1
DNA: TGTGCCAGCACCTATCCCCGAGGGCAGGGACGGTACACTGAAGCTTTCTTT
CDR3: CASTYPRGQGRYTEAFF

D: NA
V: TRBV5-6
size: few
length: 13
J: TRBJ1-5
DNA: TGTGCCAGCAGCGTAACCCCTTCTCAGCCCCAGCATTTT
CDR3: CASSVTPSQPQHF

D: TRBD2
V: TRBV20-1
size: many
length: 13
J: TRBJ2-3
DNA: TGCAGTCGGAGTAGCGGGAGTAGAGATACGCAGTATTTT
CDR3: CSRSSGSRDTQYF

D: NA
V: TRBV2
size: many
length: 11
J: TRBJ2-5
DNA: TGTGCCAGCAGTGTCGCGGAGACCCAGTACTTC
CDR3: CASSVAETQYF

D: TRBD2
V: TRBV7-6
size: NA
length: 15
J: TRBJ2-1
DNA: TGTGCCAGCACCCTTACGCGGGAGTCCTACAATGAGCAGTTCTTC
CDR3: CASTLTRESYNEQFF

D: NA
V: TRBV9
size: NA
length: 16
J: TRBJ2-7
DNA: TGTGCCAGCAGCGTAGTAGCTGGGGGCAGGGGAAGCGAGCAGTACTTC
CDR3: CASSVVAGGRGSEQYF

D: TRBD2
V: TRBV14
size: NA
length: 15
J: TRBJ2-7
DNA: TGTGCCAGCAGCCAAACAAGCGGGGGGGGCCACGAGCAGTACTTC
CDR3: CASSQTSGGGHEQYF

D: NA
V: TRBV12-3/TRBV12-4
size: NA
length: 13
J: TRBJ2-7
DNA: TGTGCCAGCAGAATGACTACTACCTACGAGCAGTACTTC
CDR3: CASRMTTTYEQYF

D: NA
V: TRBV5-5
size: few
length: 16
J: TRBJ2-1
DNA: TGTGCCAGCAGCTTGGGGGCGGGGACGAAATTAAATGAGCAGTTCTTC
CDR3: CASSLGAGTKLNEQFF

D: NA
V: TRBV19
size: NA
length: 13
J: TRBJ2-7
DNA: TGTGCCAGTAGTATAGTCGGCAACTACGAGCAGTACTTC
CDR3: CASSIVGNYEQYF

D: TRBD2
V: TRBV11-2
size: NA
length: 16
J: TRBJ2-1
DNA: TGTGCCAGCAGCATCCGACTAGCGGCGGACCCGGGTGAGCAGTTCTTC
CDR3: CASSIRLAADPGEQFF

D: TRBD1
V: TRBV18
size: few
length: 17
J: TRBJ1-1
DNA: TGTGCCAGCTCACCAACCCGGGACAGGTGGCGGAACACTGAAGCTTTCTTT
CDR3: CASSPTRDRWRNTEAFF

D: NA
V: TRBV6-5
size: many
length: 16
J: TRBJ1-6
DNA: TGTGCCAGCAGTTACTCCCGGGGGACGATGAATTCACCCCTCCACTTT
CDR3: CASSYSRGTMNSPLHF

D: NA
V: TRBV16
size: few
length: 15
J: TRBJ1-1
DNA: TGTGCCAGCAGCCTCCTAGTAAGGTCGAACACTGAAGCTTTCTTT
CDR3: CASSLLVRSNTEAFF